Listed below are T cell receptor beta chains from one sample, sequenced in a study of cytotoxic CD8 clonotypes in ibrutinib-treated CLL. Libraries were prepared by immunoSEQ multiplex PCR; TCRdb keeps only in-frame clonotypes and omits some of them. The table has 150,000 to 200,000 clones, 88% seen once. This material consisted of PBMCs, taken at disease progression, from a patient treated with ibrutinib. Receptor source: a human donor with chronic lymphocytic leukemia. Each CDR3 is given with its conserved first and last residue. The D gene is left open where the match is weak. Not all rows give a size; the values are once, few, many and, for expanded clones, a class.

TRBJ1-1 medium-sized TRBV29-1 TRBD1 TGCAGCGCCGGGACAGGGGGGAACACTGAAGCTTTCTTT CSAGTGGNTEAFF
TRBJ2-4 . TRBV7-3 . TGTGCCAGCAGCCCCGGCGGGCTCCCGACCGACATTCAGTACTTC CASSPGGLPTDIQYF
TRBJ1-3 . TRBV5-1 . TGCGCCAGCAGCTTGGAATCCGGAGGAGCTGGAAACACCATATATTTT CASSLESGGAGNTIYF
TRBJ2-1 . TRBV27 . TGTGCCAGCAGTCGGACCCGCTCCTACAATGAGCAGTTCTTC CASSRTRSYNEQFF
TRBJ1-3 few TRBV5-6 . TGTGCCAGCAGCTTGTTAAACACCATATATTTT CASSLLNTIYF
TRBJ1-2 . TRBV7-9 TRBD1 TGTGCCAGCAGCCTTCGACAGGGAATGTCTAACTATGGCTACACCTTC CASSLRQGMSNYGYTF
TRBJ1-1 . TRBV5-1 . TGCGCCAGCAGCTTGGTGAGGGGGAGCATGAACACTGAAGCTTTCTTT CASSLVRGSMNTEAFF
TRBJ2-7 . TRBV4-1 . TGCGCCAGCAGCCCCCCGCCCGGGCGCTCCTACGAGCAGTACTTC CASSPPPGRSYEQYF
TRBJ2-1 . TRBV4-1 TRBD2 TGCGCCAGCAGCCAAGTGGCGGGAGAGCACAATGAGCAGTTCTTC CASSQVAGEHNEQFF
TRBJ2-5 . TRBV10-3 . TGTGCCATCAGCGGGCCGCAAGAGACCCAGTACTTC CAISGPQETQYF
TRBJ2-7 . TRBV15 . TGTGCCACCAGCAGTCTACTCGCAGGCGAGCAGTACTTC CATSSLLAGEQYF
TRBJ1-2 . TRBV5-1 . TGCGCCAGCAGCTTGGCGATCGGGAATGGCTACACCTTC CASSLAIGNGYTF
TRBJ1-4 . TRBV10-3 . TGTGCCACCTACGGCAGCGGAGAAAAACTGTTTTTT CATYGSGEKLFF
TRBJ2-1 . TRBV9 . TGTGCCAGCAGCTTACAACCCAGCCCGGGCAGTGAGCAGTTCTTC CASSLQPSPGSEQFF
TRBJ2-7 . TRBV5-1 . TGCGCCAGCACAGGGACCGATTACGAGCAGTACTTC CASTGTDYEQYF
TRBJ2-7 few TRBV5-5 . TGTGCCAGCAGCTTGATGGCGAAAATGGGCGAGCAGTACTTC CASSLMAKMGEQYF
TRBJ2-7 . TRBV5-1 TRBD2 TGCGCCAGCAGCTGGCCTAGCGGCTCCTACGAGCAGTACTTC CASSWPSGSYEQYF